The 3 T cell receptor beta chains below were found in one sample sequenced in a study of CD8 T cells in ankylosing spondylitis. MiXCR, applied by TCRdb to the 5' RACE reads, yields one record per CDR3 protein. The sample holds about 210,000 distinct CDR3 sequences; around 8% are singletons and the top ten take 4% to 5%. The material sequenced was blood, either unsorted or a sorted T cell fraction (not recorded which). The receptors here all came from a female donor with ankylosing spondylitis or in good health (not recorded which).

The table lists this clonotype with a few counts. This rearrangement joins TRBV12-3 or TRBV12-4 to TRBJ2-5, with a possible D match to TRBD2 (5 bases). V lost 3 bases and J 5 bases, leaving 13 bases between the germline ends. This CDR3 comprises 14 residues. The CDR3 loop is CASSFSGSGETQYF. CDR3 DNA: TGTGCCAGCAGTTTCTCGGGATCGGGGGAGACCCAGTACTTC.

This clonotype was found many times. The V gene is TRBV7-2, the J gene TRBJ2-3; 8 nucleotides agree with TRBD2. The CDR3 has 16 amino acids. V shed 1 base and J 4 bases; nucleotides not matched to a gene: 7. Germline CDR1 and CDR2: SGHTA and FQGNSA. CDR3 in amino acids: CASSLEIGRGADTQYF. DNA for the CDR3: TGTGCCAGCAGCTTAGAAATCGGGAGGGGGGCAGATACGCAGTATTTT.

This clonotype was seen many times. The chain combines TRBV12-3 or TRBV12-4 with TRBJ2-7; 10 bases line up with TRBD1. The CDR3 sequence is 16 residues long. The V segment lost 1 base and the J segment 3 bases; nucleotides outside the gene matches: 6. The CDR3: CASSLGRTGGVYEQYF. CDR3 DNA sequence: TGTGCCAGCAGTTTAGGAAGGACAGGGGGAGTCTACGAGCAGTACTTC.